These T cell receptor beta chains were read from a single sample in a study of blood T cell repertoires in COVID-19. Libraries were prepared by immunoSEQ multiplex PCR; TCRdb keeps only in-frame clonotypes and omits some of them. The sample includes 65,000 to 95,000 clones, approximately 86% of them seen just once. Sequenced: peripheral blood. The source of these receptors is a man aged 65-85 years with acute or convalescent COVID-19. Both conserved end residues are part of each CDR3. D genes are given only for firm matches. Some rows mark clone size as missing; the rest say once, few, many or name a class of expanded clone.

D gene	clone size	J gene	V gene	CDR3 DNA	CDR3 protein
.	.	TRBJ1-3	TRBV18	TGTGCCAGCTCACCGGGGACATCTGGAAACACCATATATTTT	CASSPGTSGNTIYF
TRBD2	.	TRBJ2-1	TRBV7-9	TGTGCCAGCAGCAGCGGGACTAGCGCACACAATGAGCAGTTCTTC	CASSSGTSAHNEQFF
.	.	TRBJ2-3	TRBV5-6	TGTGCCAGCAGCTTAAGCGGGCCCCCCACAGATACGCAGTATTTT	CASSLSGPPTDTQYF
TRBD2	.	TRBJ2-3	TRBV7-9	TGTGCCAGCAGCTTAGAGGGACTAGCGGGGACAGATACGCAGTATTTT	CASSLEGLAGTDTQYF
TRBD1	.	TRBJ2-1	TRBV5-4	TGTGCCAGCAGCTCGGGCCGGGACAGGACCAACAATGAGCAGTTCTTC	CASSSGRDRTNNEQFF
.	.	TRBJ2-1	TRBV18	TGTGCCAGCTCACCTGGGGGGGCCGAATTTGGTGAGCAGTTCTTC	CASSPGGAEFGEQFF
TRBD1	.	TRBJ1-1	TRBV9	TGTGCCCCCCACGCCAGCAGCGTAGCGGGGACAGGGAGACCCTTGAACACTGAAGCTTTCTTT	CAPHASSVAGTGRPLNTEAFF
TRBD2	.	TRBJ2-1	TRBV27	TGTGCCAGCAGTTTATCGGCGGGGGGCTACAATGAGCAGTTCTTC	CASSLSAGGYNEQFF
.	.	TRBJ2-4	TRBV27	TGTGCCAGCAGAGAGGGAAACATTCAGTACTTC	CASREGNIQYF
.	.	TRBJ2-7	TRBV10-1	TGCGCCAGCAGTGAGGGCAGGCTCGGGACCTACGAGCAGTACTTC	CASSEGRLGTYEQYF
.	.	TRBJ2-1	TRBV29-1	TGCAGCGCCTCGGGACTGATCTACAATGAGCAGTTCTTC	CSASGLIYNEQFF
.	.	TRBJ1-2	TRBV19	TGTGCCAGTAAAGGGGCCCTGCGGGGCTACACCTTC	CASKGALRGYTF
.	.	TRBJ2-1	TRBV7-6	TGTGCCAGCAGCTTAGACGGGGGGCCCTACAATGAGCAGTTCTTC	CASSLDGGPYNEQFF
TRBD1	.	TRBJ1-5	TRBV7-8	TGTGCCAGCAGCTTGGACAGGGGGCCTGGTCAGCCCCAGCATTTT	CASSLDRGPGQPQHF
TRBD1	.	TRBJ1-2	TRBV4-1	TGCGCCAGCAGTCAGGGGACAGGGAGGTCGGGCTACACCTTC	CASSQGTGRSGYTF
.	.	TRBJ2-7	TRBV19	TGTGCCAGTAGTTATGCCACCCCGGGAGAGCAGTACTTC	CASSYATPGEQYF
.	.	TRBJ2-7	TRBV28	TGTGCCAGCAGTCCGCCATCGGGGTCGATGTACGAGCAGTACTTC	CASSPPSGSMYEQYF
.	once	TRBJ2-2	TRBV2	TGTGCCAGCAGTGAACAGGCGCCCGGGATCACCGGGGAGCTGTTTTTT	CASSEQAPGITGELFF
.	few	TRBJ1-2	TRBV7-2	TGTGCCAGCAAAAACATGGAGATGGTTCTTGGCTACACCTTC	CASKNMEMVLGYTF
.	.	TRBJ1-1	TRBV4-3	TGCGCCAGCAGCCCAGGCCGCGGGGGGCAAATGAACACTGAAGCTTTCTTT	CASSPGRGGQMNTEAFF
TRBD1	.	TRBJ2-7	TRBV10-3	TGTGCCATCAGTGAGATGACAGGGGTCTACGAGCAGTACTTC	CAISEMTGVYEQYF
TRBD1	.	TRBJ1-2	TRBV18	TGTGCCAGCTCACCCGGGACAGCCGACTATGGCTACACCTTC	CASSPGTADYGYTF
TRBD1	.	TRBJ2-2	TRBV5-4	TGTGCCAGCAGCTCGGCCCCGGGACAGGGGGTGGACGGGGAGCTGTTTTTT	CASSSAPGQGVDGELFF
.	.	TRBJ2-1	TRBV7-8	TGTGCCAGCAGCCGCCCGGGGGAGAAGGAGCAGTTCTTC	CASSRPGEKEQFF
.	.	TRBJ1-1	TRBV20-1	TGCAGTGCCCGGGGTCCTGAAGCTTTCTTT	CSARGPEAFF
TRBD2	once	TRBJ2-1	TRBV11-2	TGTGCCAGCAGCTTAGAGCGGTGGTCTAGCGGGAGAACCTACAATGAGCAGTTCTTC	CASSLERWSSGRTYNEQFF
TRBD1	.	TRBJ2-7	TRBV28	TGTGCCAGCACCTTTGGCACAGGGGGAAGCGAGCAGTACTTC	CASTFGTGGSEQYF
.	few	TRBJ2-5	TRBV5-6	TGTGCCAGCAGCTTTGGGGAGGCTAAGACCCAGTACTTC	CASSFGEAKTQYF
TRBD2	.	TRBJ2-2	TRBV11-3	TGTGCCAGCAGCTTGGGGACTAGCGGGGCGAACACCGGGGAGCTGTTTTTT	CASSLGTSGANTGELFF
TRBD1	.	TRBJ1-4	TRBV15	TGTGCCACCAGCAGAACCGATTTGACAGGGGTGACTAATGAAAAACTGTTTTTT	CATSRTDLTGVTNEKLFF
TRBD2	once	TRBJ2-1	TRBV5-1	TGCGCCAGCAGGAAACTAGCGGGAGAAGGGGCTAGCTCCTACAATGAGCAGTTCTTC	CASRKLAGEGASSYNEQFF
TRBD2	.	TRBJ2-3	TRBV7-2	TGTGCCAGCAGCGTTAGGACTAGCGGGTTTAGCACAGATACGCAGTATTTT	CASSVRTSGFSTDTQYF
TRBD2	.	TRBJ2-1	TRBV19	TGTGCCAGTAGTACTATAGCGGGAGGATTGGGGAATGAGCAGTTCTTC	CASSTIAGGLGNEQFF
TRBD1	.	TRBJ2-2	TRBV24-1	TGTGCCACCAGTACATCCCCCGGGACAGCGAACACCGGGGAGCTGTTTTTT	CATSTSPGTANTGELFF
.	.	TRBJ1-5	TRBV4-3	TGCGCCAGCAGCCAAGATCGGGCGCCAGGGGATCAGCCCCAGCATTTT	CASSQDRAPGDQPQHF